Listed below are T cell receptor beta chains from one sample, sequenced in a study of CD8+ T cells in alopecia areata. The table came from immunoSEQ multiplex PCR; TCRdb's copy has only in-frame clones and leaves some out. The table shows 250,000 to 350,000 clones, with about three fifths occurring only once. Sequenced material: CD4+ T cells sorted from blood, taken around week 54, from a patient treated with tofacitinib. Receptor source: a human donor with alopecia areata. Both conserved end residues are part of each CDR3. Fields, in order: J gene, clone size, V gene, CDR3 protein. Where a row states a size, it is once, few, many or the class of an expanded clone; other rows omit it.

J: TRBJ1-2; size: few; V: TRBV5-4; CDR3: CASSSGQLDYGYTF
J: TRBJ1-3; size: NA; V: TRBV6-6; CDR3: CASSYSGNTIYF
J: TRBJ1-1; size: NA; V: TRBV5-4; CDR3: CASSLEGGWTEAFF
J: TRBJ1-5; size: NA; V: TRBV29-1; CDR3: CSVVPGANQPQHF
J: TRBJ1-1; size: once; V: TRBV6-5; CDR3: CASKVGDRNTEAFF
J: TRBJ2-6; size: NA; V: TRBV19; CDR3: CASSTRFSGANVLTF
J: TRBJ2-5; size: few; V: TRBV5-4; CDR3: CASSYGTANQETQYF
J: TRBJ2-5; size: NA; V: TRBV6-1; CDR3: CASRTGARLETQYF
J: TRBJ1-2; size: NA; V: TRBV15; CDR3: CATSRGVGDYGYTF
J: TRBJ1-4; size: NA; V: TRBV29-1; CDR3: CSVGGIPTGLFF
J: TRBJ1-6; size: NA; V: TRBV4-3; CDR3: CASSQEVMGPSPLHF
J: TRBJ2-1; size: once; V: TRBV5-1; CDR3: CASSLAAGDNEQFF
J: TRBJ1-2; size: NA; V: TRBV27; CDR3: CASSLAGFGYGYTF
J: TRBJ1-1; size: NA; V: TRBV7-2; CDR3: CASSEQPGFAEAFF
J: TRBJ2-7; size: NA; V: TRBV7-2; CDR3: CASSLLGPVLSYEQYF
J: TRBJ1-1; size: few; V: TRBV4-3; CDR3: CASSQGIVNTEAFF